This TCR beta chain is from a study of cytomegalovirus exposure and HLA in healthy donors. Study details: A prior analysis found 100 million to 140 million unique TCR beta sequences from some 200 million T cells. General study findings and limits: There was a cluster of highly shared sequence variants that was likely a sequencing artifact. Differences between HLA loci emerged in a later analysis of TCR association rates, with DRB1 most and HLA-C fewest.

On this clone: Its antigen is not known. A read error may produce the germline difference seen at one junction end.

This CDR3 is 13 amino acids long. The V gene's germline CDR1 is KGHSH and CDR2 LQKENI. PCR amplification relied on 60 Vbeta primers (plus 13 Jbeta primers). Study processing details: Among the unique TCR beta chains that a later analysis counted, 75 million to 85 million in all, around 11 million were shared. Profiled with immunoSEQ multiplex PCR; TCRdb holds only in-frame clones, not every one. The V and J calls and the clone size are those of that table, but D and trimming were determined from the DNA. The sample carries almost 200,000 clones, 65% to 90% recorded once. This chain connects TRBV18 to TRBJ2-3; TRBD2 matches at 10 bases. The sequenced material came from PBMCs. The receptor's source is a woman aged 50 to 65 in good health and CMV-seronegative. The CDR3 region is CASSPYQREGQHF. The CDR3 DNA follows: TGTGCCAGCTCACCATACCAGCGGGAGGGCCAACATTTT.